This T cell receptor (beta chain) stems from a study of blood T cell repertoires in COVID-19 (dated by TCRdb to between 2020 and 2021). Regarding the study in general: Collaborator samples came from the United States, Italy and Spain and covered acute and convalescent phases of COVID-19. The material from the prospective study consisted of cDNA or gDNA derived from T cells, B-cell-depleted T cells, or PBMCs. Deeply sampled blood TCRbeta repertoires from subjects exposed to, actively infected with, or recovered from COVID-19 were included in the dataset. The repertoires were released in a freely available public database meant as a resource for research on the immune response to SARS-CoV-2. The samples were drawn from the first 160 participants of the ongoing ImmuneRACE study and from 1,254 subjects provided by 6 global collaborators. Sample metadata almost always included a de-identified subject ID, COVID-19 status, age in years and sex. Where available, HLA class I and class II types were taken from metadata supplied by the sample provider and were not determined by assay-based typing.

Trimming takes 0 bases from V and 4 bases from J, and the germline ends sit 21 bases apart. The cysteine opens and the phenylalanine closes a CDR3 of 18 amino acids. Only the CDR3 part of the read is kept: 54 bases, read in frame from the first base. For CDR1 and CDR2, the germline V gene (reference sequence) lists LGHDT and YNNKEL. General findings and caveats noted by the study authors: The quantity of clinical and demographic metadata differed by source and by participant and was supplied without curation.

TCRbeta CDR3 regions were amplified from genomic DNA by means of the immunoSEQ Assay, a bias-controlled multiplex PCR. On the study's bioinformatics: The number of nucleated cells in each sample was estimated by amplification of reference gene primers within the assay. To quantify the absolute abundance of each unique TCRbeta CDR3 rearrangement, sequence reads were collapsed and filtered. Productive Simpson clonality was computed per sample as the square root of Simpson's diversity index over productive rearrangements. The source is immuneACCESS, and TCRdb retained only in-frame sequences with V and J called. Part of the clones is not carried over; for the studies checked, unresolved V genes explain less than half of this, and the remainder is unexplained. V, J and clone size are taken as reported in that table, and D and trimming were inferred from the DNA itself. The sample data list some 210,000 clones, and 80% of these were observed just once. The ten largest clones capture roughly 4.5% of the sample.

Notes on this clone: The target of this receptor is not known. Base qualities are not at hand, and no much larger clone is one base apart.

Participants in the prospective study were enrolled through a virtual design, were aged about 18 to 100 years, and lived in roughly 26 United States geographic areas. In the prospective study, participants were assigned to cohorts based on the clinical history participants reported in a screening survey and a study questionnaire. Each participant in the prospective study had whole blood, serum and a nasopharyngeal or oropharyngeal swab collected by mobile phlebotomists. Participants in the prospective study had the option to provide additional blood draws and questionnaires over a roughly 2-month period. Before DNA extraction, blood samples from the prospective study were shipped at room temperature or frozen.

This clonotype originated in a man aged 25 to 45 with acute COVID-19. This receptor chain uses TRBV3-1 (or the pseudogene TRBV3-2) and TRBJ1-2; TRBD1 might be the D gene, on 6 matching bases. The sequenced sample was PBMCs or T cells enriched from blood (not recorded which). The CDR3 is CASSQDLLDSAFFYGYTF. The DNA sequence is given as TGTGCCAGCAGCCAAGATCTTCTGGACAGTGCCTTCTTCTATGGCTACACCTTC.